A selection of T cell receptor beta chains follows, all from one sample in a study of regulatory dendritic cells for organ transplantation. Using immunoSEQ multiplex PCR, the repertoire was profiled, and TCRdb retains in-frame clones only, with some absent. There are about 10,000 clones in the sample; approximately 80% occur only once, and roughly 2.5% lies in the top ten. Their specific antigens are unknown. The source material was memory CD4+ T cells from blood cultured with dendritic cells. These receptors all come from a human donor in good health. Both conserved end residues are part of each CDR3. D genes are given only for firm matches. Expanded clones are given a class, and other clones once, few, many or no size at all.

clone_size j_call d_call v_call cdr3_nt cdr3_aa
. TRBJ2-7 . TRBV10-3 TGTGCCATCGCCCAGGCGGCAGGGGTTGGCACCTACGAGCAGTACTTC CAIAQAAGVGTYEQYF
. TRBJ1-1 . TRBV10-3 TGTGCCATCAGTCCGACAGGACCCAACACTGAAGCTTTCTTT CAISPTGPNTEAFF
. TRBJ2-7 TRBD2 TRBV7-7 TGTGCTAGCAGCTTAGCTGACAGCGCTAGCGGCATCTCCTACGAGCAGTACTTC CASSLADSASGISYEQYF
. TRBJ1-4 . TRBV6-5 TGTGCCAGCAGTTCCAATAAGAGGGGTCCTAATGAAAAACTGTTTTTT CASSSNKRGPNEKLFF
. TRBJ2-7 . TRBV4-2 TGTGCCAGCAGCCAAGGTCGGCAGGGAAGCTACGAGCAGTACTTC CASSQGRQGSYEQYF
. TRBJ2-1 . TRBV5-1 TGCGCCAGCAGCTCTCAGGGAGATGAGCAGTTCTTC CASSSQGDEQFF
. TRBJ2-1 . TRBV6-5 TGTGCCAGCAGTCCGACAAACAATGAGCAGTTCTTC CASSPTNNEQFF
. TRBJ1-2 TRBD1 TRBV4-2 TGTGCCAGCAGGACAGGGGGGACGTATGGCTACACCTTC CASRTGGTYGYTF
. TRBJ2-2 . TRBV9 TGTGCCAGCAGCGTACCCGGGGAGCTGTTTTTT CASSVPGELFF
. TRBJ2-5 . TRBV15 TGTGCCACCAGCAGAGATCTTGAGGAAGGAGAGACCCAGTACTTC CATSRDLEEGETQYF
. TRBJ2-2 TRBD1 TRBV7-3 TGTGCCAGCAGCTTAAGGGGACGGACAGGCGCGAACACCGGGGAGCTGTTTTTT CASSLRGRTGANTGELFF
. TRBJ1-4 . TRBV5-6 TGTGCCAGCAGCTTGGGACAGAGAAATGAAAAACTGTTTTTT CASSLGQRNEKLFF
. TRBJ1-5 . TRBV14 TGTGCCAGCAGCTACGACAGGAATCAGCCCCAGCATTTT CASSYDRNQPQHF
few TRBJ2-6 . TRBV7-9 TGTGCCAGCCGAAAGAATGGTGCGCGGATCTCTGGGGCCAACGTCCTGACTTTC CASRKNGARISGANVLTF
. TRBJ2-1 . TRBV6-5 TGTGCCAGCAGTACCCTTGGTGAGCAGTTCTTC CASSTLGEQFF
. TRBJ2-2 TRBD2 TRBV19 TGTGCCAGTAGTATACTTGCACGCACCGGGACTAGCGGGAACACCGGGGAGCTGTTTTTT CASSILARTGTSGNTGELFF
few TRBJ1-2 TRBD1 TRBV27 TGTGCCAGCAGTGCCGGGACAGCTGGCTACACCTTC CASSAGTAGYTF
. TRBJ2-3 TRBD2 TRBV28 TGTGCCAGCAGTCACACTCTGGGACTACGGAGCACAGATACGCAGTATTTT CASSHTLGLRSTDTQYF
. TRBJ2-3 . TRBV9 TGTGCCAGCAGCCCCGAACCCGGGTTCACAGATACGCAGTATTTT CASSPEPGFTDTQYF
few TRBJ2-3 . TRBV2 TGTGCCAGCACCAGCACAGATACGCAGTATTTT CASTSTDTQYF
. TRBJ2-7 . TRBV11-2 TGTGCCAGCAGCTTAGAATTCGCGCGAAACTACGAGCAGTACTTC CASSLEFARNYEQYF
. TRBJ2-1 . TRBV7-3 TGTGCCAGCAGCTCCGGGGTGGGGGATGCGCAGTTCTTC CASSSGVGDAQFF
. TRBJ1-3 . TRBV6-1 TGTGCCACTCTGGACTCTGGAAACACCATATATTTT CATLDSGNTIYF
few TRBJ1-2 . TRBV6-6 TGTGCCAGCAGGACCGCCGGGACCTATGGCTACACCTTC CASRTAGTYGYTF
. TRBJ2-1 . TRBV21-1 TGTGCCAGCATCGAAGGGCCCTTCTACAATGAGCAGTTCTTC CASIEGPFYNEQFF
. TRBJ2-7 TRBD1 TRBV28 TGTGCCAGCAGTTCCTACGGACAGGGGGGTCCCTACGAGCAGTACTTC CASSSYGQGGPYEQYF
. TRBJ2-1 TRBD1 TRBV19 TGTGCCAGTAGTGGACGACAGGGCTTTGGACAGTTCTTC CASSGRQGFGQFF
. TRBJ2-3 TRBD2 TRBV5-1 TGCGCCAGCAGCCCCGACCCTAGCGGGAGGATCGCAGATACGCAGTATTTT CASSPDPSGRIADTQYF
. TRBJ2-5 TRBD2 TRBV10-3 TGTGCCATCAGTGAGTCAAGCGCCGGGGAGGGGGAGACCCAGTACTTC CAISESSAGEGETQYF
. TRBJ2-5 . TRBV4-2 TGTGCCAGCAGTTTTGAGGGTGGTCGGCAAGAGACCCAGTACTTC CASSFEGGRQETQYF
. TRBJ2-5 TRBD1 TRBV12-5 TGTGCTAGTGGTAAACCCGCCGGGACAGTCGAAGAGACCCAGTACTTC CASGKPAGTVEETQYF
. TRBJ1-3 . TRBV28 TGTGCCAGCAGTACCGCCGGGGCGGCTTTAAACACCATATATTTT CASSTAGAALNTIYF
few TRBJ2-3 . TRBV21-1 TGTGCCAGCAGCAAAGTTCACAGGGGCACAGATACGCAGTATTTT CASSKVHRGTDTQYF
. TRBJ2-2 . TRBV7-7 TGTGCTAGCAGCTTAGTGGCAGGCTCCGGGGAGCTGTTTTTT CASSLVAGSGELFF
few TRBJ1-1 . TRBV2 TGTGCCAGCAGTACCCAGCAGAACACTGAAGCTTTCTTT CASSTQQNTEAFF
. TRBJ2-5 TRBD2 TRBV5-4 TGTGCCAGCAGCTTCACGGGCACTCTACTAGCGGGAGAGACCCAGTACTTC CASSFTGTLLAGETQYF
once TRBJ1-2 TRBD1 TRBV27 TGTGCCAGCAGTTTGACTGACAGGGGAAGCTACACCTTC CASSLTDRGSYTF
. TRBJ2-5 . TRBV5-4 TGTGCCAGCAGCACTACTAGTACGGAGACCCAGTACTTC CASSTTSTETQYF
once TRBJ2-3 . TRBV6-5 TGTGCCAGCAGTCGGACGGGACGGAGCACAGATACGCAGTATTTT CASSRTGRSTDTQYF
. TRBJ1-5 . TRBV30 TGTGCCTGGAGTCTGGGAATAGGTCAGCCCCAGCATTTT CAWSLGIGQPQHF
. TRBJ2-7 . TRBV6-1 TGTGCCAGCAGTGAAGCTAGAGGGCCCTACGAGCAGTACTTC CASSEARGPYEQYF
. TRBJ1-2 . TRBV5-4 TGTGCCAGCAGCTTGAATTGGGGGGGACTATATGGCTACACCTTC CASSLNWGGLYGYTF
. TRBJ2-5 TRBD1 TRBV6-1 TGTGCCAGCAGTGCCCGTACACTGCGGGACAGGGCCGGAGGGCCGTACTTC CASSARTLRDRAGGPYF
. TRBJ2-3 TRBD2 TRBV7-2 TGTGCCAGCAGCTTAGATGGCGGGGGGAAGTATTTT CASSLDGGGKYF
. TRBJ2-1 TRBD2 TRBV9 TGTGCCAGCAGCCCTCGACCTAGCGGGAGGCTCTACAATGAGCAGTTCTTC CASSPRPSGRLYNEQFF
. TRBJ1-1 TRBD1 TRBV28 TGTGCCAGCAGCCTTGGACAGGCGGCTGAAGCTTTCTTT CASSLGQAAEAFF
once TRBJ1-5 . TRBV29-1 TGCAGCGTCGCCGACGGGCTTATAGGCAATCAGCCCCAGCATTTT CSVADGLIGNQPQHF
. TRBJ2-7 . TRBV27 TGTGCCAGCAGACCCCGCTCGCGGGACGAGCAGTACTTC CASRPRSRDEQYF
. TRBJ2-2 TRBD1 TRBV7-2 TGTGCCAGCAATCAACAGGGGGCCGGGGAGCTGTTTTTT CASNQQGAGELFF
. TRBJ1-5 TRBD1 TRBV5-6 TGTGCCAGCAGCTTGGGTCCCAGGGGGAGCAATCAGCCCCAGCATTTT CASSLGPRGSNQPQHF